The 16 T cell receptor beta chains below come from one sample, sequenced in a study of OX40 agonist ivuxolimab in advanced cancers. The method was immunoSEQ multiplex PCR; TCRdb's version includes in-frame clones alone and lacks a portion of them. The sample records about 50,000 clones, 85% to 90% being singletons. The specimen comprised CD4+ or CD8+ T cells sorted from blood, sampled in a trial of the OX40 agonist ivuxolimab. The receptor source for this set is an adult with an advanced solid tumor such as melanoma, head and neck, liver or kidney cancer.

This clone was detected once. The CDR3 nucleotides are TGCGCCAGCAGCCCTTCGACAGGGATGGGGCAGCCCCAGCATTTT. This encodes CASSPSTGMGQPQHF. The rearrangement links TRBV5-1 to TRBJ1-5, with 7 bases lining up with TRBD1. V dropped 4 bases and J dropped 7; count of bases not matched to a gene: 11. Per germline, CDR1 SGHRS and CDR2 YFSETQ. This CDR3 is built from 15 residues.

This chain joins TRBV28 and TRBJ2-1, with 7 bases that match TRBD2. The germline gives CDR1 MDHEN, CDR2 SYDVKM. The CDR3 has 15 amino acids. Germline trimming cut 3 bases from V and 4 bases from J; bases unmatched to any gene: 6. Written as DNA, the CDR3 is TGTGCCAGCAGTTTTGGGGAGGGCTTTTACAATGAGCAGTTCTTC. Amino acids: CASSFGEGFYNEQFF. The variable domain in full, completed from reference TRBV28 and TRBJ2-1, reads DVKVTQSSRYLVKRTGEKVFLECVQDMDHENMFWYRQDPGLGLRLIYFSYDVKMKEKGDIPEGYSVSREKKERFSLILESASTNQTSMYLCASSFGEGFYNEQFFGPGTRLTVL.

This sequence joins TRBV28 and TRBJ1-3, with a weak D call TRBD1 (6 bases). CDR1 and CDR2 from the germline V gene are MDHEN and SYDVKM. CDR3 size: 14 residues. V gave up 11 bases and J gave up 0 bases, with 14 bases separating them. In nucleotides, the CDR3 is TGTGCCTCGAGACAGGTCTTCTCTGGAAACACCATATATTTT. It encodes CASRQVFSGNTIYF.

The rearrangement links TRBV10-3 to TRBJ2-5, with no clear D. The length of the CDR3 is 11 residues. Trimming removed 3 bases at V and 4 bases at J, with 3 bases between. Germline V gene sequence: CDR1 ENHRY, CDR2 SYGVKD. The CDR3 spells CAISDRETQYF. The CDR3 region has the DNA TGTGCCATCAGTGACCGAGAGACCCAGTACTTC.

The CDR3 bases are TGTGCCAGCAGTTTTGTGTTGAACACTGAAGCTTTCTTT. Amino acids: CASSFVLNTEAFF. The chain carries TRBV28 and TRBJ1-1; the D is unclear. The CDR3 consists of 13 residues. Trimming shortened V by 3 bases and J by 0 bases, and 5 bases separated the two germline ends. The germline CDR1 and CDR2 sequences are MDHEN and SYDVKM.

The V gene is TRBV29-1, the J gene TRBJ1-1; the D gene is possibly TRBD1 (5 bases). Deletions cut 4 bases from V and 1 base from J, with 10 bases between. This CDR3 is 13 amino acids long. Germline V gene lookup returns CDR1 SQVTM and CDR2 ANQGSEA. In DNA form, the CDR3 reads TGCAGCGTTGTTCGACAGAAGAACACTGAAGCTTTCTTT. As protein: CSVVRQKNTEAFF.

The chain uses TRBV19 and TRBJ2-2; weak D call: TRBD2 (6 bases). Germline V gives CDR1 LNHDA, CDR2 SQIVND (reference sequence). CDR3 length: 14 amino acids. Trimming removed 4 bases from V and 0 bases from J, with 6 bases in between. CDR3 DNA: TGTGCCAGTAGTAGCGGGGCGAACACCGGGGAGCTGTTTTTT. Amino acid sequence: CASSSGANTGELFF.

The genes are TRBV19 and TRBJ1-5; 10 nucleotides match TRBD1. The junction had 7 bases not matched to a gene; V was cut back by 4 bases and J by 7 bases. This CDR3 has 15 amino acids. Germline CDR1 LNHDA, CDR2 SQIVND (reference sequence). The CDR3 nucleotides are TGTGCCAGTAGTAAGACAGGGGGCTCGGGGCAGCCCCAGCATTTT. Encoded protein: CASSKTGGSGQPQHF.

The chain couples TRBV19 to TRBJ1-3, with 9 bases fitting TRBD1. V lost 5 bases, J lost 3 bases, and 5 bases stayed unmatched. Germline assignment: CDR1 LNHDA and CDR2 SQIVND (reference sequence). This CDR3 comprises 15 residues. The CDR3 sequence: CASSPMGQGGNTIYF. The CDR3 region has the DNA TGTGCCAGTAGTCCCATGGGACAGGGTGGAAACACCATATATTTT.

This clone occurred a few times. The chain has TRBV4-1 and TRBJ2-1, with TRBD1 matching 9 bases. The J segment lost 12 bases and the V segment lost 5 bases, leaving 5 bases of the junction unmatched. The germline CDR1 and CDR2 sequences are MGHRA and YSYEKL. The CDR3 loop spans 12 amino acids. The CDR3, as DNA: TGCGCCAGCAGCGGGGACAGGGACTTGCAGTTCTTC. Translation: CASSGDRDLQFF.

The V call is TRBV5-6, the J call TRBJ2-2; either TRBD1 or TRBD2 may fit D (5 bases each). Trimming left V 4 bases short and J 4 bases short, with 14 bases between. The CDR3 contains 15 residues. Per germline, CDR1 SGHDT and CDR2 YYEEEE. CDR3 nucleotide sequence: TGTGCCAGCAGCCGGCCCTCTGGGGGCACCGGGGAGCTGTTTTTT. This sequence encodes CASSRPSGGTGELFF.

This sequence joins TRBV7-3 and TRBJ2-2; 7 bases match TRBD2. The CDR3 extends over 14 amino acids. The germline V gene has CDR1 SGHTA and CDR2 FQGTGA. Unmatched junction bases numbered 4, after V lost 5 bases and J lost 4 bases. The chain's CDR3 is CASSPGGGTGELFF. Here the CDR3 DNA reads TGTGCCAGCAGCCCTGGCGGGGGCACCGGGGAGCTGTTTTTT.

This chain connects TRBV5-6 to TRBJ2-3; D is unclear. With 2 bases removed from V and 7 bases from J, the gap between germline ends came to 5 bases. The CDR3 has 11 amino acids. Germline V gene data show CDR1 as SGHDT and CDR2 as YYEEEE. The CDR3 sequence is CASSLGNTQYF. The CDR3 nucleotides read TGTGCCAGCAGCTTAGGGAATACGCAGTATTTT.

The chain employs TRBV6-5 and TRBJ2-3; possibly TRBD1 for D (5 bases). Trimming removed 2 bases at V and 5 bases at J, with 17 bases between. The CDR3 has 16 residues. The germline V gene encodes CDR1 MNHEY and CDR2 SVGAGI. This chain's CDR3 is CASSYNQWGAGDTQYF. In DNA form, the CDR3 reads TGTGCCAGCAGTTACAACCAATGGGGCGCCGGAGATACGCAGTATTTT.

This rearrangement joins TRBV30 to TRBJ2-7; D perhaps matches TRBD1 (5 bases). Looked up from germline, CDR1 is GTSNPN and CDR2 is SVGIG (reference sequence). The germline V and J ends were trimmed by 5 bases and 12 bases, with 17 bases remaining between them. This CDR3 is built from 11 residues. CDR3 nucleotide sequence: TGTGCCTGGGGGCCAGGGCGGAAAAGGTACTTC. Amino acids: CAWGPGRKRYF.

The genes are TRBV5-4 and TRBJ2-5; D gene uncertain. The CDR3 is made up of 14 amino acids. Germline V gives CDR1 SGHNT, CDR2 YYREEE (reference sequence). Trimming took 5 bases from V and 2 from J, leaving 13 bases between them. DNA of the CDR3: TGTGCCAGCAGACGAGAGAACGCACAAGAGACCCAGTACTTC. This encodes CASRRENAQETQYF.